The T cell receptor beta chain described here comes from a study of cytomegalovirus exposure and HLA in healthy donors (dated by TCRdb to about 2017). Study-level background: According to an earlier analysis of a few hundred of the donors, roughly 180 million T cells yielded some 120 million unique TCR beta sequences and less than 300 Gb of sequence data. Roughly 290 gigabases of sequencing data and around 85 million unique TCR sequences made up an early release that covered nearly 650 HLA-typed donors. Of the 398 genotyped donors, 65% to 90% were placed in the genetic ancestry cluster associated with self-reported Caucasian donors. The study was designed to test whether signatures of past pathogen exposure could be identified by cataloging public T cell receptors. The study profiled the T cell repertoires of hundreds of subjects by immunosequencing and related them to cytomegalovirus serostatus. In addition to the first cohort of 666 subjects, a separate validation cohort of approximately 110 different subjects was used. To predict cytomegalovirus infection status, the study combined high-throughput TCR immunosequencing, statistical association of individual TCRs with disease status, and machine learning. In a later analysis, previously published TCR beta repertoires from about 670 donors were re-analyzed and high-resolution HLA genotyping was added so that TCR occurrence patterns could be studied. The later analysis used no new phenotypic data to find candidate immune exposures, relying instead on TCR beta sequences and their occurrence across donors. To decide whether each TCR beta V gene segment behaved as functional or pseudogenic, an earlier analysis of approximately 590 of the donors relied on high-throughput TCR beta sequencing. Donor age, sex, ethnicity and CMV serostatus were collected together with the repertoire data. In a later genetic analysis, genome-wide SNP genotypes for 398 of the 666 donors were used, and that subset was treated as a discovery cohort. All discovery cohort repertoires had been generated using a single sequencing platform. HLA typing included class I and class II loci at four-digit resolution. Typing coverage differed by locus: A, B, C, DRB1 and DQB1 were typed in roughly 620-630 donors, DQA1 in about 500, DPA1 in 606, and DPB1 in about 450. Four to six DR-DQ haplotypes were handled as single units for association and clustering, since linkage in the cohort was strong. On average, 235,054 unique TCR beta nucleotide sequences were sequenced per donor among a few hundred genotyped donors of the cohort, with around 19% of those sequences being non-productive. Points the paper makes about the study in general: Because counts were too low, about 17 rarely observed V segments, including chromosome 9 orphons, were excluded from the earlier analysis of 587 of the donors. In a later analysis, the rate of TCR association differed among HLA loci, with DRB1 alleles having the most associated TCRs and HLA-C alleles having the fewest. A cluster of highly shared sequence variants was judged likely to represent a technical artifact of the sequencing pipeline. Because HLA typing was missing for some donors at each locus, association tests included only the typed subset. In a later analysis, 15,000 to 20,000 TCR beta sequences were associated with specific HLA alleles at a false discovery rate of 0.05. Roughly uniform sequencing depth across donors was assumed in presence/absence analyses, although this assumption may not hold. An association between a missense DCLRE1C variant and V-gene and J-gene trimming of TCR beta chains was found in a later genetic analysis and replicated in an independent cohort. Several of the top co-occurrence clusters appeared to be linked to parvovirus B19, influenza, CMV and Epstein-Barr virus, according to a later analysis. The authors suggested that the approach could potentially be generalized to other disease states and immunological phenotypes. When HLA alleles, especially DR and DQ, strongly co-occurred, TCR associations were difficult to assign to individual alleles. A later genetic analysis reported fewer N-insertions in productive TCRs among donors in an Asian-associated ancestry cluster than the roughly 650-donor mean. A further reported finding was that TCR beta sequences accurately predicted the HLA-A and HLA-B alleles for most subjects in the first cohort. According to a later analysis, most CMV-associated TCR beta chains appeared to be HLA-restricted, and the HLA associations seemed to be driven largely by CMV exposure. Broadly in line with IMGT annotations, most TCR beta V segments showed up in productive rearrangements about 90% or about 30% of the time in an earlier analysis of roughly 590 of the donors. In this cohort, only TCR beta chains were sequenced, and detectable features were limited by the absence of alpha or paired-chain data. The 87-base-pair reads could not distinguish some IMGT-functional V segments, including TRBV6-2 and TRBV6-3, so those segments were excluded. Correlated functional status among segregating V segments might be attributable to linkage disequilibrium, but an unknown experimental factor could not be ruled out. A few of the identified cytomegalovirus-associated TCR beta chains were confirmed in vitro to be specific for cytomegalovirus antigens. The classifier was reported to diagnose cytomegalovirus status with high specificity and sensitivity in both the original cohort and the validation cohort. Most TCR sequences were seen in very few donors, while some public TCRs were found in many individuals. In the study, around 150 TCR beta chains were listed as associated with cytomegalovirus. For the cohort, immune exposure information was limited to CMV serostatus. A later analysis found that HLA-associated TCR beta chains were more clonally expanded and had lower generation probabilities than equally common non-associated chains.

This clone was seen more than once but under ten times. Its antigen is unknown. No base qualities exist here, and no much larger clone lies one base off it. The library came from the immunoSEQ multiplex PCR assay. The multiplex PCR relied on a mix of 60 forward primers for TCR Vbeta segments and 13 reverse primers for TCR Jbeta segments. Amplification of the CDR3 region of rearranged TCR beta genes was performed with a multiplex PCR assay on genomic DNA. On the Illumina HiSeq System, the amplified TCR beta libraries were sequenced as 87-base-pair reads. The authors' analysis ran thus. Across the 500 to 750 repertoires, a later analysis counted roughly 77 million unique TCR beta chains, approximately 12 million of which were shared by at least two donors. To remove PCR and sequencing errors, raw reads were error-corrected and collapsed into unique sequences using a nearest-neighbor algorithm that merged closely related sequences. To assign V, D and J gene segments, CDR3 sequences were aligned to IMGT reference sequences. Each retained sequence needed at least a six-nucleotide match to both a V gene segment and a J gene segment. Rearrangements were classified as productive when the CDR3 lacked stop codons and remained in frame with V and J, and all other rearrangements were classified as non-productive. CDR3 was defined according to IMGT convention as the region running from the second conserved V-encoded cysteine to the conserved J-encoded phenylalanine. The earlier analysis of 550 to 650 of the donors excluded any sequence lacking an unambiguous match to a single V gene segment. An earlier analysis of approximately 590 of the donors called V segments functional above 56.7% productive rearrangements and segregating when the between-donor standard deviation exceeded 5%. A statistical classification framework was built for diagnosing cytomegalovirus status from the catalog of TCR beta chain sequences. A later analysis assigned V and J genes by comparing TCR nucleotide sequences with IMGT/GENE-DB human TR gene sequences. In a later analysis, CDR3 sequences and most-parsimonious VDJ recombination scenarios were assigned using the TCRdist pipeline. In a later analysis, every TCR beta chain was defined by the combination of its CDR3 amino acid sequence and its V-gene family, and reads without a unique V-gene family were dropped. In a later analysis, 500 to 650 highly shared, low-generation-probability nucleotide sequences were removed to address suspected cross-contamination and a sequencing artifact. A later analysis calculated a clonal expansion index for each public chain from normalized within-repertoire ranks of inferred template counts. A later analysis computed generation probabilities with a VDJ recombination model fitted to out-of-frame rearrangements, and checked the results against IGoR. In a later analysis, hypergeometric tests were used to score TCR-TCR, TCR-HLA and TCR-CMV co-occurrence, with a repertoire-size bias correction applied to TCR pairs. In a later analysis, false discovery rates were estimated by permuting HLA or CMV assignments 20 times. In a later analysis, co-occurring TCRs were grouped using DBSCAN, and TCRdist sequence similarity was added for clustering within HLA-allele-positive subsets. For co-occurrence clustering, repertoires with fewer than 30,000 or more than 120,000 public chains were excluded, along with about five repertoires with anomalous nucleotide sharing. Here the immuneACCESS table is served through TCRdb, limited to in-frame sequences with V and J called. Missing clones are a known gap in these copies; in checked studies unresolved V genes cover under half, and the rest lacks a known reason. The D gene and trimming were derived from the DNA, and the V and J assignments and clone size from that table. This sample holds tens of thousands of clones; around a tenth were observed only once. Around 25% of the sample rests with the top ten.

The cohort was made up of about 610 healthy bone marrow donors. At the time of sampling, every cohort member was nominally healthy, though immune exposures that went unrecorded were likely present. The donor was CMV seropositive and belonged to the group of over 250 seropositive cohort members. A peripheral blood sample was collected from each donor, and TCR beta sequencing was performed on peripheral blood mononuclear cells. Genomic DNA extraction from the blood cell samples was performed with the Qiagen DNeasy Blood Extraction Kit. V trim: 1 base; J trim: 1 base; unmatched bases: 4. The germline V gene encodes CDR1 SGHTA and CDR2 FQGNSA. From its cysteine to its phenylalanine, the CDR3 spans 17 amino acids. CDR3 DNA is the only sequence kept; it has 51 bases, read in frame from the first base.

Material: PBMCs. The receptor chain draws on TRBV7-2 and TRBJ2-2; 9 central nucleotides agree with TRBD2. The source is a man in his 60s in good health and CMV-seropositive. At the DNA level, the sequence is TGTGCCAGCAGCTTAGTGCTAGCGGGACTGAACACCGGGGAGCTGTTTTTT. Translated, it gives CASSLVLAGLNTGELFF.